Each of the 23 T cell receptor beta chains below was sequenced from the same sample in a study of blood T cell repertoires in COVID-19. TCRdb keeps only in-frame clones here, not all; method: immunoSEQ multiplex PCR. The sample lists approximately 54,000 clones, roughly 82% occurring once. The sample taken for sequencing was peripheral blood. Receptors originate from a human donor in a cohort sampled during active COVID-19.

This CDR3 reads CASSLDLAGRAFF. CDR3 DNA sequence: TGTGCCAGCAGCTTAGATCTGGCAGGGAGGGCTTTCTTT. The chain carries TRBV11-2 and TRBJ1-1, with D perhaps TRBD1 (5 bases). In germline, CDR1 is SGHAT, CDR2 FQNNGV. V was trimmed by 0 bases and J by 11 bases, leaving 13 bases between them. The length of the CDR3 is 13 residues.

The V call is TRBV5-8, the J call TRBJ2-3; a weak D match, TRBD1 (5 bases). V was clipped by 4 bases and J by 4 bases, with 22 bases between them. Per germline, CDR1 SGHTS and CDR2 YDEGEE. The CDR3 length is 17 residues. CDR3 region: CASSAPLGQGEADTQYF. The CDR3, as DNA: TGTGCCAGCAGCGCCCCTTTGGGCCAGGGTGAAGCAGATACGCAGTATTTT.

The V and J genes are TRBV6-2 or TRBV6-3 and TRBJ1-2; D not certain. CDR1 and CDR2 from the germline V gene are MNHEY and SVGEGT. This CDR3 region has 12 residues. The ends were cut back, 5 bases at V and 0 bases at J, with 4 bases in the middle. In nucleotides, the CDR3 is TGTGCCAGCAGTCTATCTAACTATGGCTACACCTTC. This codes for CASSLSNYGYTF.

The chain uses TRBV4-3 and TRBJ2-7; TRBD2 matches at 7 bases. Looked up from germline, CDR1 is LGHNA and CDR2 is YSLEER. CDR3 length equals 15 residues. Trimming removed 0 bases from V and 3 bases from J; junction bases left unmatched: 5. In nucleotides, the CDR3 is TGCGCCAGCAGCCAAGACCGGACTAGTTTCTACGAGCAGTACTTC. Its translation is CASSQDRTSFYEQYF.

This clone was seen just once. The gene calls are TRBV7-2 and TRBJ1-4, with 8 nucleotides matching TRBD1. J was trimmed by 5 bases and V by 1 base; bases with no gene match: 3. Germline assignment: CDR1 SGHTA and CDR2 FQGNSA. This CDR3 comprises 15 residues. CDR3 amino acids: CASSLGDRNNEKLFF. For the CDR3, the DNA is TGTGCCAGCAGCTTAGGGGACAGGAACAATGAAAAACTGTTTTTT.

The J gene is TRBJ2-7, the V gene TRBV27; D possibly corresponds to TRBD2 (6 bases). The germline V gene encodes CDR1 MNHEY and CDR2 SMNVEV (reference sequence). The V and J ends lost 0 bases and 6 bases respectively, with 9 bases between them. The CDR3 is 13 amino acids. Written as DNA, the CDR3 is TGTGCCAGCAGTTTATCGGGGACTCGCGAGCAGTACTTC. It yields the protein CASSLSGTREQYF.

The rearrangement links TRBV28 to TRBJ2-3, with TRBD2 matching 8 bases. This CDR3 has 16 amino acids. Trimming cost V 2 bases and J 2 bases; bases outside gene matches: 6. In germline, CDR1 is MDHEN, CDR2 SYDVKM. DNA for the CDR3: TGTGCCAGCAGTTTACCAGCGGGAGACATCACAGATACGCAGTATTTT. Its protein product is CASSLPAGDITDTQYF.

The V gene is TRBV27, the J gene TRBJ2-5; the match to TRBD2 covers 13 bases. This CDR3 comprises 15 residues. Germline loops: CDR1 MNHEY, CDR2 SMNVEV (reference sequence). Trimming took 3 bases from V and 5 from J; bases not matched to a gene: 3. For the CDR3, the DNA is TGTGCCAGCAGTTTTGGGGGACTAGCGGGGGAGACCCAGTACTTC. Translating gives CASSFGGLAGETQYF.

The rearrangement uses TRBV27 and TRBJ1-3; the D is unclear. The CDR3 contains 15 residues. Trimming took off 5 bases at V and 0 bases at J, with 11 bases between the two ends. Germline CDR1 reads MNHEY; CDR2 reads SMNVEV (reference sequence). The CDR3 DNA reads TGTGCCAGCAGTCCAATCAGGAACTCTGGAAACACCATATATTTT. This codes for CASSPIRNSGNTIYF.

In this sample, this clone turned up once. The V and J genes are TRBV6-2 or TRBV6-3 and TRBJ1-5; TRBD1 aligns across 8 bases. The CDR3 loop spans 18 amino acids. Looked up from germline, CDR1 is MNHEY and CDR2 is SVGEGT. Germline trimming cut 0 bases from V and 1 base from J; bases unmatched to any gene: 8. The CDR3 is CASSYSDRGLWSNQPQHF. The CDR3 region has the DNA TGTGCCAGCAGTTACTCCGACAGGGGATTATGGAGCAATCAGCCCCAGCATTTT.

The chain uses TRBV6-6 and TRBJ2-5; D is undetermined. Deletions cut 1 base from V and 1 base from J, with 7 bases between. The CDR3 has 14 amino acids. Germline V gene lookup returns CDR1 MNHNY and CDR2 SVGAGI (reference sequence). The CDR3 DNA follows: TGTGCCAGCAGTTACTACACACCCCAAGAGACCCAGTACTTC. Translation: CASSYYTPQETQYF.

The chain has TRBV4-1 and TRBJ1-1; weak D call: TRBD1 (6 bases). CDR1 is MGHRA, CDR2 YSYEKL, per germline. There are 14 residues in the CDR3. V lost 1 base, J lost 5 bases, and 11 bases lay in between. The CDR3 region is CASSQARGGTEAFF. The CDR3 nucleotides read TGCGCCAGCAGCCAAGCCAGGGGTGGAACTGAAGCTTTCTTT.

V is TRBV7-8 and J is TRBJ2-7; 7 positions match TRBD2. This CDR3 has 14 residues. The V and J ends lost 1 base and 2 bases, in that order; junction bases with no gene match: 2. Germline assignment: CDR1 SGHVS and CDR2 FQNEAQ. For the CDR3, the DNA is TGTGCCAGCAGCTTAGGACTAGCTACCTACGAGCAGTACTTC. Amino acids: CASSLGLATYEQYF.

The gene calls are TRBV4-3 and TRBJ2-7, with 8 bases lining up with TRBD1. Trimming removed 3 bases from V and 5 bases from J; junction bases left unmatched: 9. The CDR3 extends over 15 amino acids. In germline, CDR1 is LGHNA, CDR2 YSLEER. CDR3 coding DNA: TGCGCCAGCAGCCAGGCCCGACAGGGGCCGGACGAGCAGTACTTC. Protein product: CASSQARQGPDEQYF.

The chain links TRBV5-4 to TRBJ2-7; a possible D gene is TRBD1 (5 bases). Trimming stripped 3 bases from V and 1 base from J, with 8 bases between. The CDR3 is 13 amino acids. Germline-derived CDR1 and CDR2 are SGHNT and YYREEE (reference sequence). The CDR3 nucleotides are TGTGCCAGCAGCTGGGGCGTTTCCTACGAGCAGTACTTC. This gives the protein CASSWGVSYEQYF.

V gene TRBV4-3 combines with J gene TRBJ2-5; TRBD1 agrees at 8 bases. CDR1 LGHNA and CDR2 YSLEER come from the germline V gene. Germline trimming cut 2 bases from V and 4 bases from J; bases unmatched to any gene: 6. CDR3 size: 15 residues. The CDR3: CASSQRTDRGETQYF. DNA for the CDR3: TGCGCCAGCAGCCAACGTACCGACAGGGGAGAGACCCAGTACTTC.

V gene TRBV7-9 combines with J gene TRBJ1-1; D may be TRBD1 (6 bases). Germline CDR1 and CDR2: SEHNR and FQNEAQ (reference sequence). CDR3 size: 15 residues. V shed 1 base and J shed 0 bases, with 9 bases lying between them. CDR3: CASSLEGGLNTEAFF. Here the CDR3 DNA reads TGTGCCAGCAGCTTAGAAGGGGGTCTGAACACTGAAGCTTTCTTT. Supplemented by reference TRBV7-9 and TRBJ1-1, the full variable domain reads DTGVSQNPRHKITKRGQNVTFRCDPISEHNRLYWYRQTLGQGPEFLTYFQNEAQLEKSRLLSDRFSAERPKGSFSTLEIQRTEQGDSAMYLCASSLEGGLNTEAFFGQGTRLTVV.

This chain connects TRBV21-1 to TRBJ2-7; the DNA was not used to check the table's D call, TRBD1. TRBV21-1 constitutes a pseudogene. This CDR3 comprises 15 residues. The CDR3 region is CASSKEWPFAYEQYF. The CDR3 DNA reads TGTGCCAGCAGCAAAGAGTGGCCCTTCGCCTACGAGCAGTACTTC.

The J gene is TRBJ2-2, the V gene TRBV7-9; 8 bases match TRBD2. The V segment lost 4 bases and the J segment 4 bases; nucleotides outside the gene matches: 11. Germline loops: CDR1 SEHNR, CDR2 FQNEAQ (reference sequence). This CDR3 is built from 17 residues. The CDR3 loop reads CASSSRSGRRGTGELFF. As DNA, the CDR3 is TGTGCCAGCAGCTCCAGGAGCGGGAGAAGAGGCACCGGGGAGCTGTTTTTT. Looking up the rest from reference TRBV7-9 and TRBJ2-2 gives the full variable domain: DTGVSQNPRHKITKRGQNVTFRCDPISEHNRLYWYRQTLGQGPEFLTYFQNEAQLEKSRLLSDRFSAERPKGSFSTLEIQRTEQGDSAMYLCASSSRSGRRGTGELFFGEGSRLTVL.

The CDR3 spells CASSALNTDTQYF. The CDR3 DNA reads as TGTGCCAGCAGCGCACTCAACACAGATACGCAGTATTTT. This chain connects TRBV7-3 to TRBJ2-3; D is unresolved. CDR3 length: 13 residues. Trimming took off 5 bases at V and 2 bases at J, with 8 bases between the two ends. Per germline, CDR1 SGHTA and CDR2 FQGTGA. Variable domain in full (rest from reference TRBV7-3 and TRBJ2-3): GAGVSQTPSNKVTEKGKYVELRCDPISGHTALYWYRQSLGQGPEFLIYFQGTGAADDSGLPNDRFFAVRPEGSVSTLKIQRTERGDSAVYLCASSALNTDTQYFGPGTRLTVL.

This rearrangement joins TRBV27 to TRBJ2-7, with TRBD2 identical over 12 bases. V lost 5 bases, J lost 0 bases, and 5 bases stayed unmatched. Germline V CDR1 and CDR2: MNHEY, SMNVEV (reference sequence). The length of the CDR3 is 16 residues. The CDR3 nucleotides read TGTGCCAGCAGTCCCCCGGGACTAGCGGGCTCCTACGAGCAGTACTTC. It yields the protein CASSPPGLAGSYEQYF.

The J gene is TRBJ2-7, the V gene TRBV24-1, with 9 bases that match TRBD1. The J segment lost 1 base and the V segment lost 5 bases, leaving 2 bases of the junction unmatched. The CDR3 sequence is 14 residues long. CDR1 is KGHDR, CDR2 SFDVKD, per germline. The CDR3 nucleotides are TGTGCCACCAGTGCGGACAGGGGATCCTACGAGCAGTACTTC. Amino acids: CATSADRGSYEQYF.

V is TRBV20-1 and J is TRBJ2-7; perhaps TRBD2 as D (6 bases). The CDR3 contains 14 residues. Germline loops: CDR1 DFQATT, CDR2 SNEGSKA (reference sequence). V shed 3 bases and J shed 2 bases, with 14 bases lying between them. CDR3 sequence (DNA): TGCAGTGCTAGTACTCCGGGAGTTGCCTACGAGCAGTACTTC. This sequence encodes CSASTPGVAYEQYF.